A selection of T cell receptor beta chains follows, all from one sample in a study of glioma-infiltrating T cells. Each CDR3 protein gets one entry after TCRdb re-called the multiplex PCR reads with MiXCR. The sample records a few hundred thousand distinct CDR3 sequences, roughly 41% being singletons. The sequencing input was glioma tissue, nonneoplastic brain tissue, or PBMCs (not recorded which). The receptors here all came from a human donor with low-grade glioma or glioblastoma, undergoing nonglioma brain surgery, or in good health (not recorded which). The CDR3 runs from the conserved cysteine through the conserved F or W. Size is omitted from some rows. Given values are once, few, many or a class for expanded clones.

v_gene	abundance	j_gene	CDR3aa
TRBV27	many	TRBJ1-5	CASRLTGYQPQHF
TRBV20-1	many	TRBJ1-5	CSANRQNNQPQHF
TRBV5-1	NA	TRBJ2-1	CASSFTGQIEQFF
TRBV2	many	TRBJ2-5	CASSTGRETQYF
TRBV7-9	NA	TRBJ1-1	CASSLGYGAMNTEAFF
TRBV15	few	TRBJ2-1	CATSRDGPWGVSYNEQFF
TRBV12-3/TRBV12-4	NA	TRBJ2-1	CASSPTDTFNNEQFF
TRBV7-9	NA	TRBJ2-5	CASSFGGQETQYF
TRBV28	NA	TRBJ2-7	CASSLGDRTSYEQYF
TRBV27	many	TRBJ1-3	CASIARSGSPGNTIYF
TRBV28	NA	TRBJ1-1	CASSLSPAGGSFEAFF
TRBV7-2	few	TRBJ1-5	CASSLSWGANQPQHF
TRBV6-2/TRBV6-3	NA	TRBJ2-5	CAISQFRDQETQYF
TRBV7-9	NA	TRBJ1-1	CASSLVASTEAFF
TRBV6-2/TRBV6-3	many	TRBJ1-1	CATMRGRDAEAFF
TRBV24-1	many	TRBJ1-2	CATSPNYGYTF
TRBV7-3	few	TRBJ2-7	CASSLTRTSGEQYF
TRBV2	few	TRBJ2-7	CASKGQIYEQYF
TRBV7-2	NA	TRBJ2-1	CASSLPAGGPGGLYEQFF
TRBV12-3/TRBV12-4	NA	TRBJ1-5	CASSLDGRVRNQPQHF
TRBV27	few	TRBJ1-2	CASSSGMEGFYGYTF
TRBV29-1	NA	TRBJ2-4	CSVTGTGGMNIQYF
TRBV27	NA	TRBJ2-1	CASSLWDRSSKDEQLF
TRBV10-3	few	TRBJ2-7	CAISVLGPYEQYF
TRBV7-6	few	TRBJ2-7	CASILKFGSTEQYF
TRBV4-1	NA	TRBJ2-7	CVSSRLDRGDYEQYF
TRBV20-1	many	TRBJ2-1	CSANTGGSYNEQFF
TRBV20-1	NA	TRBJ1-2	CSARGGREAGDYGYTF
TRBV3-1	NA	TRBJ2-5	CASSQGVFQQETQYF
TRBV20-1	few	TRBJ2-3	CSPRGGMASSDTQYF
TRBV28	few	TRBJ1-4	CACRDSQEKLFF
TRBV7-9	few	TRBJ1-1	CASSPSGAGPNTEAFF
TRBV20-1	NA	TRBJ1-3	CSAIPPEASSGNTIYF
TRBV28	few	TRBJ1-2	CASSLPGAGYGYTF
TRBV28	few	TRBJ2-7	CASSSPPGLASNEQYF
TRBV6-1	NA	TRBJ1-1	CASSDHRASNTEAFF
TRBV25-1	few	TRBJ2-7	CASRSTGDEQYF
TRBV20-1	many	TRBJ2-3	CSAPTSGSTDTQYF
TRBV27	once	TRBJ2-2	CASSQLGFTNTGELFF
TRBV5-5	NA	TRBJ2-1	CASSLGLSYYNEQFF
TRBV6-1	NA	TRBJ1-5	CASSILISNQPQHF
TRBV27	many	TRBJ1-2	CASSINRAVYGYTF
TRBV20-1	NA	TRBJ1-2	CSVESVLPNYGYTF
TRBV2	NA	TRBJ2-7	CASGRDFCYF
TRBV28	many	TRBJ2-1	CASSFNRAIHEQFF
TRBV27	many	TRBJ1-2	CAIEGDRAFLRGGYTF
TRBV3-1	NA	TRBJ2-1	CASSPPRGSGTTGDEQFF